This TCR beta chain was identified in a study of blood T cell repertoires in COVID-19. Study at large: The United States, Italy and Spain provided the acute and convalescent COVID-19 samples.

As handled by the study authors: Amplifying reference gene primers gave estimates of nucleated cell counts. Method: immunoSEQ multiplex PCR; TCRdb's copy keeps in-frame clones and lacks some. That table gives V, J and clone size, and the DNA gave D and trimming. This sample has about 290,000 clones, with roughly 89% found just once. This clone has only one observation. The length of the CDR3 is 14 residues. The germline V and J ends were trimmed by 4 bases and 1 base, with 10 bases remaining between them. Germline CDR1 is LGHNA and CDR2 is YNFKEQ. The participants were between roughly 18 and 100 years old and came from under 25 US areas. Resolution of symptoms, clearance, or two negative PCRs was present in recovered Cohort 3 donors.

The sample was PBMCs or T cells enriched from blood (not recorded which). The TCR comes from a woman in her thirties or forties who had recovered from COVID-19. V is TRBV4-2 and J is TRBJ1-1; weak D call: TRBD1 (6 bases). CDR3 sequence: CASSRAGENTEAFF. The CDR3 bases are TGTGCCAGCAGCCGCGCAGGGGAGAACACTGAAGCTTTCTTT.